These T cell receptor beta chains were read from a single sample in a study of shared clonotypes between healthy human individuals. Repertoires were generated with immunoSEQ multiplex PCR, while TCRdb's copy carries only in-frame clones and drops some. The sample carries some 1,900,000 clones, approximately 94% recorded once. Source material: naive CD8+ T cells sorted from blood. The source is a man aged 18 to 30 in good health. Both conserved end residues are part of each CDR3. A D gene is named only where the DNA matches it firmly. The size of a clone is reported for some rows only, either as once, few or many, or as a class for expanded clones.

size: NA
V: TRBV28
J: TRBJ1-1
D: NA
CDR3: CASSLLGAMNTEAFF
DNA: TGTGCCAGCAGTTTATTAGGGGCCATGAACACTGAAGCTTTCTTT

size: NA
V: TRBV7-9
J: TRBJ2-1
D: TRBD2
CDR3: CASRPSGRNYNEQFF
DNA: TGTGCCAGCAGACCAAGCGGGAGGAACTACAATGAGCAGTTCTTC

size: NA
V: TRBV29-1
J: TRBJ1-1
D: NA
CDR3: CSVESGGGGRNTEAFF
DNA: TGCAGCGTTGAATCTGGTGGAGGGGGTAGGAACACTGAAGCTTTCTTT

size: NA
V: TRBV7-2
J: TRBJ2-1
D: NA
CDR3: CASSATSNEQFF
DNA: TGTGCCAGCAGCGCTACTAGCAATGAGCAGTTCTTC

size: NA
V: TRBV30
J: TRBJ1-1
D: TRBD1
CDR3: CAWSVGGDTEAFF
DNA: TGTGCCTGGAGTGTAGGGGGCGACACTGAAGCTTTCTTT

size: NA
V: TRBV7-9
J: TRBJ2-3
D: NA
CDR3: CASSPILGGDTDTQYF
DNA: TGTGCCAGCAGCCCAATTCTAGGTGGGGACACAGATACGCAGTATTTT

size: NA
V: TRBV6-5
J: TRBJ2-1
D: TRBD2
CDR3: CASSKRLAGYNEQFF
DNA: TGTGCCAGCAGTAAGCGACTAGCGGGCTACAATGAGCAGTTCTTC

size: NA
V: TRBV13
J: TRBJ2-4
D: NA
CDR3: CASSLVVEGNIQYF
DNA: TGTGCCAGCAGCTTAGTGGTGGAGGGGAACATTCAGTACTTC

size: NA
V: TRBV28
J: TRBJ1-1
D: NA
CDR3: CASSFARYTEAFF
DNA: TGTGCCAGCAGTTTCGCCAGGTACACTGAAGCTTTCTTT

size: NA
V: TRBV6-1
J: TRBJ2-1
D: NA
CDR3: CASSRIGSGLNEQFF
DNA: TGTGCCAGCAGTCGAATCGGGTCAGGGCTCAATGAGCAGTTCTTC

size: once
V: TRBV4-1
J: TRBJ2-5
D: NA
CDR3: CASSQEEIKETQYF
DNA: TGCGCCAGCAGCCAAGAAGAGATCAAAGAGACCCAGTACTTC

size: NA
V: TRBV5-1
J: TRBJ1-1
D: TRBD1
CDR3: CASSLETGSNTEAFF
DNA: TGCGCCAGCAGCTTGGAGACAGGGTCGAACACTGAAGCTTTCTTT

size: NA
V: TRBV2
J: TRBJ2-3
D: TRBD2
CDR3: CASSDGVAGPTDTQYF
DNA: TGTGCCAGCAGTGATGGGGTAGCGGGGCCCACAGATACGCAGTATTTT

size: NA
V: TRBV4-1
J: TRBJ2-7
D: NA
CDR3: CASSPMQTYEQYF
DNA: TGCGCCAGCAGCCCGATGCAAACCTACGAGCAGTACTTC

size: NA
V: TRBV27
J: TRBJ2-7
D: TRBD2
CDR3: CASSASSGGYEQYF
DNA: TGTGCCAGCAGTGCGTCTAGCGGGGGGTACGAGCAGTACTTC

size: NA
V: TRBV7-9
J: TRBJ2-3
D: TRBD2
CDR3: CASSLARTSGTDTQYF
DNA: TGTGCCAGCAGCTTAGCCAGGACTAGCGGCACAGATACGCAGTATTTT

size: NA
V: TRBV9
J: TRBJ1-2
D: NA
CDR3: CASSPIEKTGNYGYTF
DNA: TGTGCCAGCAGTCCGATAGAAAAGACAGGAAACTATGGCTACACCTTC

size: NA
V: TRBV11-2
J: TRBJ2-1
D: TRBD2
CDR3: CASSLRGGPDEQFF
DNA: TGTGCCAGCAGCCTCCGGGGGGGCCCCGATGAGCAGTTCTTC

size: NA
V: TRBV7-9
J: TRBJ2-7
D: NA
CDR3: CASSLDWDGSGEQYF
DNA: TGTGCCAGCAGCTTAGATTGGGACGGCTCGGGGGAACAGTACTTC

size: few
V: TRBV19
J: TRBJ1-2
D: TRBD1
CDR3: CASSAWGQGYGYTF
DNA: TGTGCCAGTAGTGCTTGGGGACAGGGATATGGCTACACCTTC

size: NA
V: TRBV13
J: TRBJ2-1
D: NA
CDR3: CASSSDQLPYNEQFF
DNA: TGTGCCAGCAGCTCCGACCAGCTCCCTTACAATGAGCAGTTCTTC

size: NA
V: TRBV5-1
J: TRBJ2-3
D: NA
CDR3: CASSLVTGTDTQYF
DNA: TGCGCCAGCAGCTTGGTCACCGGCACAGATACGCAGTATTTT

size: NA
V: TRBV7-7
J: TRBJ1-2
D: NA
CDR3: CASTPEVGYTF
DNA: TGTGCTAGCACCCCTGAGGTTGGCTACACCTTC

size: NA
V: TRBV4-3
J: TRBJ2-3
D: TRBD2
CDR3: CASSQEASGSVTDTQYF
DNA: TGCGCCAGCAGCCAAGAGGCTAGCGGGAGTGTAACAGATACGCAGTATTTT

size: NA
V: TRBV5-6
J: TRBJ1-2
D: NA
CDR3: CASSPTPAGGGYGYTF
DNA: TGTGCCAGCAGCCCGACCCCGGCTGGGGGCGGCTATGGCTACACCTTC

size: NA
V: TRBV19
J: TRBJ2-1
D: NA
CDR3: CASSMVGEWEQFF
DNA: TGTGCCAGTAGTATGGTCGGGGAATGGGAGCAGTTCTTC

size: NA
V: TRBV10-3
J: TRBJ1-2
D: NA
CDR3: CAIGFEFGVGEEGYTF
DNA: TGTGCCATCGGTTTCGAGTTTGGGGTTGGGGAGGAGGGCTACACCTTC

size: NA
V: TRBV6-1
J: TRBJ1-1
D: TRBD1
CDR3: CASSSNEGANTEAFF
DNA: TGTGCCAGCAGTTCAAATGAGGGGGCGAACACTGAAGCTTTCTTT

size: NA
V: TRBV6-5
J: TRBJ2-3
D: NA
CDR3: CASSHYDSGTDTQYF
DNA: TGTGCCAGCAGCCATTACGACTCGGGCACAGATACGCAGTATTTT

size: NA
V: TRBV6-5
J: TRBJ2-7
D: NA
CDR3: CASSKGSAYEQYF
DNA: TGTGCCAGCAGTAAGGGATCTGCCTACGAGCAGTACTTC

size: NA
V: TRBV7-3
J: TRBJ1-5
D: NA
CDR3: CASSLTRRNQPQHF
DNA: TGTGCCAGCAGCTTAACTCGGAGAAATCAGCCCCAGCATTTT

size: NA
V: TRBV27
J: TRBJ2-5
D: NA
CDR3: CASSPLLVEGGARETQYF
DNA: TGTGCCAGCAGTCCCCTTTTGGTAGAGGGGGGGGCCCGGGAGACCCAGTACTTC

size: NA
V: TRBV27
J: TRBJ1-6
D: NA
CDR3: CASTPGTRNSPLHF
DNA: TGTGCCAGCACCCCCGGGACGCGTAATTCACCCCTCCACTTT

size: NA
V: TRBV9
J: TRBJ1-1
D: NA
CDR3: CASSTGSSTFF
DNA: TGTGCCAGCAGTACAGGGTCGAGTACTTTCTTT

size: NA
V: TRBV15
J: TRBJ2-1
D: NA
CDR3: CATSRGLTSLIYNEQFF
DNA: TGTGCCACCAGCAGAGGGTTGACTAGTTTAATCTACAATGAGCAGTTCTTC

size: NA
V: TRBV10-3
J: TRBJ2-7
D: TRBD1
CDR3: CAIRSTPTGGDYEQYF
DNA: TGTGCCATCAGATCGACTCCGACAGGGGGCGACTACGAGCAGTACTTC

size: NA
V: TRBV6-1
J: TRBJ1-6
D: NA
CDR3: CASSEEGSYNSPLHF
DNA: TGTGCCAGCAGTGAAGAGGGCTCCTATAATTCACCCCTCCACTTT

size: NA
V: TRBV14
J: TRBJ1-1
D: TRBD1
CDR3: CASRPRDSSPEAFF
DNA: TGTGCCAGCAGACCCCGGGACAGCTCGCCTGAAGCTTTCTTT

size: NA
V: TRBV27
J: TRBJ2-3
D: TRBD1
CDR3: CASSANSGTGGTDTQYF
DNA: TGTGCCAGCAGTGCAAATTCCGGGACAGGGGGCACAGATACGCAGTATTTT

size: NA
V: TRBV6-6
J: TRBJ2-5
D: TRBD2
CDR3: CASSYSGGGALETQYF
DNA: TGTGCCAGCAGTTACTCTGGCGGGGGGGCCTTGGAGACCCAGTACTTC

size: NA
V: TRBV4-3
J: TRBJ2-5
D: TRBD1
CDR3: CASSHSTGGGETQYF
DNA: TGCGCCAGCAGCCACTCGACAGGGGGTGGGGAGACCCAGTACTTC

size: NA
V: TRBV5-4
J: TRBJ2-7
D: NA
CDR3: CASSPGGLGSYEQYF
DNA: TGTGCCAGCAGCCCCGGGGGGCTAGGGTCCTACGAGCAGTACTTC

size: NA
V: TRBV30
J: TRBJ1-2
D: NA
CDR3: CAWTPTGYGYTF
DNA: TGTGCCTGGACCCCGACTGGGTATGGCTACACCTTC

size: few
V: TRBV11-2
J: TRBJ2-2
D: TRBD1
CDR3: CASSLTGDTGELFF
DNA: TGTGCCAGCAGCTTAACAGGGGACACCGGGGAGCTGTTTTTT

size: once
V: TRBV27
J: TRBJ2-5
D: NA
CDR3: CASSPGLQETQYF
DNA: TGTGCCAGCAGCCCAGGACTTCAAGAGACCCAGTACTTC

size: NA
V: TRBV29-1
J: TRBJ2-7
D: NA
CDR3: CSAQIGTAYEQYF
DNA: TGCAGCGCACAGATAGGAACGGCCTACGAGCAGTACTTC

size: once
V: TRBV14
J: TRBJ1-1
D: NA
CDR3: CASSRHGGASLEAFF
DNA: TGTGCCAGCAGCCGACACGGAGGGGCCAGCCTTGAAGCTTTCTTT

size: NA
V: TRBV28
J: TRBJ2-7
D: TRBD2
CDR3: CASRPGTSGGPCGEQYF
DNA: TGTGCCAGCAGGCCCGGGACTAGCGGGGGGCCCTGCGGGGAGCAGTACTTC

size: NA
V: TRBV9
J: TRBJ2-7
D: TRBD1
CDR3: CASSVGSAGGPYEQYF
DNA: TGTGCCAGCAGCGTAGGCTCGGCAGGGGGACCCTACGAGCAGTACTTC

size: NA
V: TRBV7-8
J: TRBJ1-1
D: TRBD1
CDR3: CASRERRTGGSNTEAFF
DNA: TGTGCCAGCAGGGAAAGGAGGACAGGTGGTAGCAACACTGAAGCTTTCTTT